This TCR beta chain was obtained from a study of blood T cell repertoires in COVID-19 (dated by TCRdb to the early 2020s). Regarding the study in general: Samples from collaborators originated in the United States, Italy and Spain and spanned both the acute and convalescent phases of COVID-19. The material from the prospective study consisted of cDNA or gDNA derived from T cells, B-cell-depleted T cells, or PBMCs. The dataset comprised deeply sampled blood TCRbeta repertoires from subjects exposed to, actively infected with, or recovered from COVID-19. A freely available public database, intended as a resource for researchers studying the immune response to SARS-CoV-2, is where the repertoires were released. Samples came from the ongoing ImmuneRACE study (first 160 participants) plus 1,254 subjects from 6 global collaborators. A de-identified subject ID, COVID-19 status, age in years and sex were almost always included in the sample metadata. HLA class I and class II types, where available, came from metadata supplied by the sample provider rather than from assay-based typing. Results the study describes overall, beyond this receptor: Clinical and demographic metadata were provided uncurated, with the amount varying by source and participant.

TCRbeta CDR3 regions were amplified from genomic DNA by means of the immunoSEQ Assay, a bias-controlled multiplex PCR. Processing in the source paper ran as follows. The number of nucleated cells in each sample was estimated from the amplification of reference gene primers within the assay. Sequence reads were collapsed and filtered to measure the absolute abundance of every unique TCRbeta CDR3 rearrangement. For each sample, productive Simpson clonality was calculated as the square root of Simpson's diversity index across productive rearrangements. Drawn from immuneACCESS, this table holds only the in-frame rearrangements with V and J called that TCRdb kept. Clones are partly lost; checked studies trace under half to an unresolved V gene and leave the rest unexplained. That table supplies the V and J calls and clone size; D and trimming were determined from the DNA. Across this sample there are tens of thousands of clones, with 75% to 80% seen only once. The top ten hold about two fifths of the sample.

As concerns this clone: Its antigen specificity is not known. No base-level quality is on record; no much larger clone is a single base apart.

Reading the germline V gene gives CDR1 SGHRS and CDR2 YFSETQ. Relative to germline, V is 1 base shorter and J is 0 bases shorter, with 8 bases between their ends. Spanning cysteine to phenylalanine, the CDR3 consists of 15 amino acids. Only the CDR3 part of the read is kept: 45 bases, read in frame from the first base. Whole blood was collected in K2EDTA tubes by collaborating institutions according to the institutions' own protocols. For TCRbeta analysis, collaborators shipped samples in one of three forms: frozen whole blood, isolated PBMCs, or DNA extracted from either of those sample types. Sequenced input: peripheral blood. This sequence was found in a man aged 65 to 79 with active or convalescent COVID-19. Recombination connected TRBV5-1 to TRBJ1-5; no confident D gene assignment can be made. The nucleotide sequence reads as follows: TGCGCCAGCAGCTTGTACGGGGATAGCAATCAGCCCCAGCATTTT. The translation is CASSLYGDSNQPQHF.